These 16 T cell receptor delta chains originate from one sample sequenced in a study of γδ T cells in repeated Plasmodium falciparum infection. Vgamma9/Vdelta2+ and Vdelta2-negative gammadelta T cells were flow-sorted from PBMC for bulk sequencing. TCRdb called clones anew from the multiplex PCR reads with CATT. This table holds approximately 93,000 delta-chain clones, less than 1% found once. The sequenced sample consisted of gamma-delta T cells from blood. The receptors were gathered from a pool of human donors (malaria-infected and uninfected, not separated).

This clone was counted between two and nine times. A far larger clone is one nucleotide away, so this likely arose from a read error. This CDR3 is also generated by other DNA sequences in the sample. The chain links TRDV2 to TRDJ1; D call uncertain. Germline matching of the DNA provided the J gene here, since TCRdb leaves it blank. The CDR3 covers 13 residues. Germline CDR1 and CDR2: GEAIGNYY and EKD. This CDR3 reads CACDTGYTDKLIF. CDR3 DNA sequence: TGTGCATGTGACACCGGGTACACCGATAAACTCATCTTT.

This clone was counted at least ten times. A far bigger clonotype differs at one base, so this is likely a read error. The sample carries other DNA sequences with the same CDR3. The CDR3 spells CACDKGDTATSQTDKLIF. The CDR3 DNA sequence: TGTGCCTGTGACAAGGGGGATACGGCCACATCGCAGACCGACAAACTCATCTTT. The chain recombines TRDV2 with TRDJ1; TRDD3 aligns across 10 bases. The V gene's germline CDR1 is GEAIGNYY and CDR2 EKD. This CDR3 is 18 amino acids long.

In this sample, this clone turned up many times. Since a far larger clone is one base different, this is likely a read error. Other DNA sequences of this sample code for an identical CDR3. The CDR3 DNA follows: TGTGCCCTTGGTCCTAGGAGGTCCCGGGTCGACCCGACCTCGTACACCGATAAACTCATCTTT. Translated: CALGPRRSRVDPTSYTDKLIF. The chain combines TRDV1 with TRDJ1; D perhaps matches TRDD2 (5 bases). The germline gives CDR1 TSWWSYY, CDR2 QGS. The CDR3 is 21 amino acids.

This clone occurred a few times. A single base separates this from a much larger clone, so it may be a read error. The chain carries TRDV1 and TRDJ1; a possible D gene is TRDD2 (6 bases). As TCRdb names no J gene, one was assigned here on the basis of a DNA match to germline. V gave up 6 bases and J gave up 7 bases, with 18 bases separating them. The CDR3 has 14 amino acids. Per the germline V gene, CDR1 is TSWWSYY and CDR2 is QGS. In DNA, the CDR3 is TGTGCTCTTGGACCTTTCCTAGGGTACGGTAAACTCATCTTT. Translated, it gives CALGPFLGYGKLIF.

Worth noting for this clone: The TCRdb protein, from a much larger clone, departs from this DNA's translation at residue 14, likely by read error; the protein shown derives from the DNA. The CDR3 nucleotides read TGTGCCTGTGACCCCCTTCGACCCGTTACTGGGGGATATGCCGACGATAAACTCATCTTT. Its protein product is CACDPLRPVTGGYADDKLIF. The chain links TRDV2 to TRDJ1, with 11 positions matching TRDD3. The J gene is not listed in TCRdb, so it was assigned here from a DNA match to germline. Trimming took 3 bases from V and 4 from J; bases not matched to a gene: 21. The CDR3 sequence is 20 residues long. Germline V gene sequence: CDR1 GEAIGNYY, CDR2 EKD.

The table lists this clone with a few counts. For this DNA, TCRdb reports the protein of a much larger clone, which diverges at residue 14, most likely from a read error; the protein presented here is translated directly from the DNA. The chain employs TRDV1 and TRDJ1; possibly TRDD3 for D (5 bases). The CDR3 is made up of 19 amino acids. Trimming pared 0 bases from V and 3 bases from J, leaving 23 bases between. Germline CDR1 and CDR2: TSWWSYY and QGS. The CDR3 DNA reads as TGTGCTCTTGGGGAACTAGTCTCCTCTGTATTGGGGTACGCCGATAAACTCATCTTT. The encoded protein is CALGELVSSVLGYADKLIF.

Only a few counts were recorded for this clone. The TCRdb record carries a much larger clone's protein, which differs from this DNA's translation at residue 7; a read error is the likely cause, and the protein listed here is the DNA translation. The chain links TRDV1 to TRDJ1; a weak D match, TRDD2 (5 bases). This CDR3 has 18 amino acids. The germline CDR1 and CDR2 sequences are TSWWSYY and QGS. Trimming stripped 5 bases from V and 0 bases from J, with 22 bases between. CDR3 protein: CALGIGLTRLPYTDKLIF. CDR3 nucleotides: TGTGCTCTTGGGATCGGACTTACGCGCCTACCTTACACCGATAAACTCATCTTT.

With respect to this clone: Translating this DNA gives a protein that differs at residue 20 from the TCRdb one, which belongs to a much larger clone; a read error is likely, and the protein shown is this translation. The V gene corresponds to TRDV1; no J gene was called; TRDD3 is the table's D call and was not checked against the DNA. In germline, CDR1 is TSWWSYY, CDR2 QGS. The CDR3 spans 22 residues. The CDR3 bases are TGTGCTCTTGGGGACTATCTTCCCATCGGTATTCACTGGGGGACACACACCGATAAACCCATCTTT. Residues: CALGDYLPIGIHWGTHTDKPIF.

For this clone: A read error likely explains why the TCRdb protein, taken from a much larger clone, differs from this DNA's translation at residue 16; the protein shown is translated from the DNA. The rearrangement links TRDV1 to TRDJ1; D possibly corresponds to TRDD3 (6 bases). Germline V lookup: CDR1 TSWWSYY, CDR2 QGS. V shed 5 bases and J shed 7 bases, with 41 bases lying between them. This CDR3 region has 22 residues. The CDR3 DNA is TGTGCTCTTGGGAGATCCCCACCTAGGACTTTCTCTACTGGGATATTCCAGGGTAAACTCATCTTT. Translated: CALGRSPPRTFSTGIFQGKLIF.

This clone was observed a few times. A read error likely explains why the TCRdb protein, taken from a much larger clone, differs from this DNA's translation at residue 7; the protein shown is translated from the DNA. The chain carries TRDV1 and TRDJ1; TRDD3 agrees at 11 bases. The J gene is absent in TCRdb and was assigned here via DNA matching to germline. The junction had 15 bases not matched to a gene; V was cut back by 0 bases and J by 0 bases. This CDR3 is built from 21 residues. CDR1 and CDR2 from the germline V gene are TSWWSYY and QGS. Written as DNA, the CDR3 is TGTGCTCTTGGGGAACTAGGTTTCTTTCTGGGGGATACACTGTACACCGATAAACTCATCTTT. Amino acids: CALGELGFFLGDTLYTDKLIF.

To note about this clone: Given a far larger clone just one base away, this is likely a sequencing read error. Other DNA sequences in this specimen translate into the identical CDR3. The J gene went uncalled, whereas the V gene is TRDV1; the tabulated D call, TRDD3, remains unverified against the DNA. Germline V lookup: CDR1 TSWWSYY, CDR2 QGS. CDR3 length equals 21 residues. This chain's CDR3 is CALGELGRGLDPDAYTDKLIF. For the CDR3, the DNA is TGTGCTCTTGGGGAACTTGGGCGGGGACTGGACCCAGACGCATACACCGATAAGCTCATCTTT.

This clone ranks as medium-sized. The sample holds other DNA sequences that translate to the same CDR3. This chain links TRDV3 with TRDJ1, with 9 bases matching TRDD2. The CDR3 totals 18 residues. Per the germline V gene, CDR1 is TVYSNPD and CDR2 is GDNSRS (reference sequence). The J segment lost 2 bases and the V segment lost 2 bases, leaving 18 bases of the junction unmatched. This chain's CDR3 is CAFDLPTGGLTGTDKLIF. The CDR3 region has the DNA TGTGCCTTTGACCTTCCTACGGGAGGATTGACAGGGACCGATAAACTCATCTTT.

Concerning this clone: TCRdb's entry gives the protein of a much larger clone, which mismatches this DNA's translation at residue 11, likely from a read error; the protein reported here is translated from the DNA. V gene TRDV2 combines with J gene TRDJ1; 9 bases match TRDD3. TCRdb leaves out the J gene; it was filled in here by matching the DNA to germline. This CDR3 comprises 18 residues. The germline CDR1 and CDR2 sequences are GEAIGNYY and EKD. V gave up 0 bases and J gave up 0 bases; unmatched junction bases: 10. The CDR3 sequence: CACDTLQDWGSNTDKLIF. The CDR3 region has the DNA TGTGCCTGTGACACCCTACAGGACTGGGGGAGCAACACCGATAAACTCATCTTT.

Turning to this clone: The translation of this DNA and the TCRdb protein of a much larger clone differ at residue 3, probably owing to a read error; the protein shown here is translated from the DNA. The genes are TRDV2 and TRDJ1; 9 nucleotides agree with TRDD3. Germline lookup yields CDR1 GEAIGNYY and CDR2 EKD. There are 18 residues in the CDR3. CDR3 DNA sequence: TGTGCCCGTGACGCCCTGCCGCTTCTGGGGGATTACACCGATAAACTCATCTTT. Its protein product is CARDALPLLGDYTDKLIF.

In this sample, this clone is medium-sized (0.01 to 0.1%). V is TRDV2 and J is TRDJ1, with D possibly being TRDD3 (5 bases). This CDR3 region has 15 residues. The V end was cut by 1 base, the J end by 4 bases, with 15 bases between. Germline CDR1 reads GEAIGNYY; CDR2 reads EKD. The CDR3 sequence: CACDTAGPGGDKLIF. CDR3 sequence (DNA): TGTGCCTGTGACACGGCTGGCCCGGGGGGCGATAAACTCATCTTT.

This clone was observed a few times. A read error is likely here: a far larger clone is one base away. Other nucleotide sequences in the sample specify the same CDR3. The V call is TRDV1, the J call TRDJ1; 8 bases line up with TRDD3. No J gene was available from TCRdb, and it was assigned here by a germline match of the DNA. This CDR3 is 24 amino acids long. V shed 0 bases, J shed 0 bases, and the junction held 27 bases outside the gene matches. Germline V gene lookup returns CDR1 TSWWSYY and CDR2 QGS. The CDR3, as DNA: TGTGCTCTTGGGGAACTAACCCTGGGGGACTACTGGTACTGGGGGGCCCAGTACACCGATAAACTCATCTTT. Translated, it gives CALGELTLGDYWYWGAQYTDKLIF.